The clone carrying this TCR beta chain occurred many times. This sample stems from a study of T cells after posttransplantation cyclophosphamide. Busulfan-fludarabine conditioning, marrow transplant, and cyclophosphamide on days +3 and +4 were administered. Here immunoSEQ multiplex PCR was the method, and the copy in TCRdb shows in-frame clones only, minus some. The sample holds 9,500 to 12,000 clones, and no clone turns up only once. V was clipped by 0 bases and J by 0 bases; unmatched bases: 0. CDR1 SGHRS and CDR2 YFSETQ come from the germline V gene. The CDR3 length is 15 residues. This clonotype was sampled from a female patient aged 40-50 years who received an allogeneic stem cell transplant from a related donor, was CMV-positive, and had no GVHD. Among the T cells, some may be from the graft donor. The chain links TRBV5-1 to TRBJ2-1, with 7 nucleotides matching TRBD1. The sequenced sample was PBMCs, obtained after allogeneic stem cell transplant with posttransplant cyclophosphamide. CDR3 nucleotides: TGCGCCAGCAGCTTGGGACAGGGCTCCTACAATGAGCAGTTCTTC. Translated, it gives CASSLGQGSYNEQFF.